The rows below give T cell receptor beta chains drawn from one sample of a study of shared clonotypes between healthy human individuals. TCRdb keeps only in-frame clones here, not all; method: immunoSEQ multiplex PCR. The table records roughly 2,500,000 clones, 93% of them present only once. Material for sequencing was naive CD4+ T cells from PBMCs. The source is a man younger than 35 in good health. Some clones in this sample may be carry-over from other donors' samples. Each CDR3 is given with its conserved first and last residue. Fields, in order: J gene, clone size, D gene, V gene, CDR3 protein, CDR3 DNA. D genes are given only for firm matches. A row's size may be missing; if present it is once, few, many or a size class.

J gene: TRBJ2-7
clone size: -
D gene: TRBD1
V gene: TRBV11-2
CDR3 protein: CASSLGRRDREYF
CDR3 DNA: TGTGCCAGCAGCTTAGGGCGCCGGGACAGGGAATACTTC

J gene: TRBJ2-7
clone size: -
D gene: TRBD1
V gene: TRBV11-3
CDR3 protein: CASSLRGTGITEQYF
CDR3 DNA: TGTGCCAGCAGCTTAAGGGGGACAGGGATCACCGAGCAGTACTTC

J gene: TRBJ1-3
clone size: -
D gene: -
V gene: TRBV6-1
CDR3 protein: CASSEQGSGNTIYF
CDR3 DNA: TGTGCCAGCAGTGAGCAAGGCTCTGGAAACACCATATATTTT

J gene: TRBJ2-3
clone size: -
D gene: TRBD2
V gene: TRBV7-2
CDR3 protein: CASSLGTSAYTDTQYF
CDR3 DNA: TGTGCCAGCAGCTTAGGGACTAGCGCCTACACAGATACGCAGTATTTT

J gene: TRBJ2-1
clone size: -
D gene: -
V gene: TRBV30
CDR3 protein: CAWRWERLNEQFF
CDR3 DNA: TGTGCCTGGAGGTGGGAGCGTTTGAATGAGCAGTTCTTC

J gene: TRBJ2-3
clone size: -
D gene: -
V gene: TRBV7-2
CDR3 protein: CASSLVSAGFTDTQYF
CDR3 DNA: TGTGCCAGCAGCTTAGTGTCAGCGGGCTTCACAGATACGCAGTATTTT

J gene: TRBJ2-1
clone size: -
D gene: TRBD2
V gene: TRBV5-1
CDR3 protein: CASSSRTSGRAGDEQFF
CDR3 DNA: TGCGCCAGCAGCTCGAGAACTAGCGGGAGGGCCGGCGATGAGCAGTTCTTC

J gene: TRBJ2-5
clone size: -
D gene: -
V gene: TRBV6-5
CDR3 protein: CASSTLQGFETQYF
CDR3 DNA: TGTGCCAGCAGTACCTTACAGGGTTTTGAGACCCAGTACTTC

J gene: TRBJ2-5
clone size: once
D gene: TRBD1
V gene: TRBV25-1
CDR3 protein: CASSELRDRGLETQYF
CDR3 DNA: TGTGCCAGCAGTGAATTAAGGGACAGGGGGCTCGAGACCCAGTACTTC

J gene: TRBJ2-1
clone size: -
D gene: -
V gene: TRBV7-6
CDR3 protein: CASSLRAGTPSYNEQFF
CDR3 DNA: TGTGCCAGCAGCTTAAGGGCGGGGACACCCTCCTACAATGAGCAGTTCTTC

J gene: TRBJ2-3
clone size: -
D gene: -
V gene: TRBV7-9
CDR3 protein: CASGGSTDTQYF
CDR3 DNA: TGTGCCAGCGGCGGTAGCACAGATACGCAGTATTTT

J gene: TRBJ2-1
clone size: -
D gene: -
V gene: TRBV28
CDR3 protein: CASSPLALAYNEQFF
CDR3 DNA: TGTGCCAGCAGTCCTCTAGCGCTAGCCTACAATGAGCAGTTCTTC

J gene: TRBJ1-2
clone size: -
D gene: TRBD1
V gene: TRBV4-1
CDR3 protein: CASSQPSGTADTYGYTF
CDR3 DNA: TGCGCCAGCAGCCAACCCTCAGGGACAGCCGACACCTATGGCTACACCTTC

J gene: TRBJ2-7
clone size: -
D gene: -
V gene: TRBV10-3
CDR3 protein: CAISHSDQSYEQYF
CDR3 DNA: TGTGCCATCAGCCATTCAGACCAGTCCTACGAGCAGTACTTC

J gene: TRBJ1-5
clone size: once
D gene: -
V gene: TRBV28
CDR3 protein: CASSFYGSQPQHF
CDR3 DNA: TGTGCCAGCAGTTTTTATGGAAGCCAGCCCCAGCATTTT

J gene: TRBJ2-3
clone size: -
D gene: -
V gene: TRBV5-1
CDR3 protein: CASSLDGFADTQYF
CDR3 DNA: TGCGCCAGCAGCTTGGATGGGTTCGCAGATACGCAGTATTTT

J gene: TRBJ2-7
clone size: -
D gene: TRBD1
V gene: TRBV19
CDR3 protein: CASSITGTGGNEQYF
CDR3 DNA: TGTGCCAGTAGTATTACTGGGACAGGGGGCAACGAGCAGTACTTC

J gene: TRBJ1-4
clone size: -
D gene: TRBD1
V gene: TRBV2
CDR3 protein: CASNRDRGNEKLFF
CDR3 DNA: TGTGCCAGCAACCGGGACAGGGGGAATGAAAAACTGTTTTTT

J gene: TRBJ2-3
clone size: -
D gene: -
V gene: TRBV7-3
CDR3 protein: CASSRKPGPSTDTQYF
CDR3 DNA: TGTGCCAGCAGCCGCAAACCGGGACCGAGCACAGATACGCAGTATTTT

J gene: TRBJ2-5
clone size: -
D gene: TRBD1
V gene: TRBV4-3
CDR3 protein: CASSREDREETQYF
CDR3 DNA: TGCGCCAGCAGCCGCGAGGACAGGGAAGAGACCCAGTACTTC